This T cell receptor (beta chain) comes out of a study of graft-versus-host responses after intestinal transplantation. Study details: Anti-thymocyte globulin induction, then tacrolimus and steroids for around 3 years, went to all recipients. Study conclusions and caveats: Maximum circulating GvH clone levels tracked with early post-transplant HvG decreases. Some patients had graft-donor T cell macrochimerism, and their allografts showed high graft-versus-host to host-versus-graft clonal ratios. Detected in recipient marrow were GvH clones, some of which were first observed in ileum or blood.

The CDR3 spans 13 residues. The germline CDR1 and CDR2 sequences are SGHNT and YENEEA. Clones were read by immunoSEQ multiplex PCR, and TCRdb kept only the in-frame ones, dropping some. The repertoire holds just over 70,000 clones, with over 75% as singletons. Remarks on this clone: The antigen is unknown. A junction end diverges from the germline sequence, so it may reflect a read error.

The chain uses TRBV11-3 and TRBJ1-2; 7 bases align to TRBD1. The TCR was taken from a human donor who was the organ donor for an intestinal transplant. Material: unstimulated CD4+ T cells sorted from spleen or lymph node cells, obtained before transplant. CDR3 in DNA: TGTGCCAGCAGCTATTCAGGGGGACCCGAAGTGAGCTTC. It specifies CASSYSGGPEVSF. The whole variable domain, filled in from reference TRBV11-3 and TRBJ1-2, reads EAGVVQSPRYKIIEKKQPVAFWCNPISGHNTLYWYLQNLGQGPELLIRYENEEAVDDSQLPKDRFSAERLKGVDSTLKIQPAELGDSAVYLCASSYSGGPEVSFGSGTRLTVV.